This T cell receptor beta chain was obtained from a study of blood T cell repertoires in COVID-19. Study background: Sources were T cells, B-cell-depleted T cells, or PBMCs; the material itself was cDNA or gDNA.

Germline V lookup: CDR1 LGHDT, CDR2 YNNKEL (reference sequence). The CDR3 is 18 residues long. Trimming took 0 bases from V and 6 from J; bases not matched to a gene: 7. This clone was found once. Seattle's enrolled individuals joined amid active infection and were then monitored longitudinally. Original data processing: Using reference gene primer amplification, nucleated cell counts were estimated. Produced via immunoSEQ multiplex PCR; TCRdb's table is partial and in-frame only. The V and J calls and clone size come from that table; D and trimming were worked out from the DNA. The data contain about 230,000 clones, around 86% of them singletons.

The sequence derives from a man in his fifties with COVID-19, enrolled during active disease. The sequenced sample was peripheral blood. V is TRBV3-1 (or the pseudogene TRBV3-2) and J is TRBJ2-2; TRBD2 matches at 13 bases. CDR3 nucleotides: TGTGCCAGCAGCCAAGAGGGAGGACTAGCGGGAGTCTCCGGGGAGCTGTTTTTT. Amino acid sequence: CASSQEGGLAGVSGELFF.